Listed below are T cell receptor beta chains from one sample, sequenced in a study of monozygotic twins with inflammatory bowel disease. TCRdb reworked the 5' RACE reads into one entry per CDR3 protein, no DNA. This sample's clone table lists 150,000 to 200,000 distinct CDR3 sequences. Material for sequencing was blood. The receptors here all came from a human donor with ulcerative colitis or Crohn's disease, or a healthy co-twin of an affected twin (not recorded which). The CDR3 runs from the conserved cysteine through the conserved F or W.

J,V,CDR3
TRBJ1-2,TRBV7-9,CASSPSLGYTF
TRBJ2-5,TRBV25-1,CASTRLARETQYF
TRBJ2-2,TRBV4-1,CASSLTRNTGELFF
TRBJ1-2,TRBV6-1,CASTRQGGVYGYTF
TRBJ2-3,TRBV7-3,CASSPRQRDRRDTQYF
TRBJ2-1,TRBV28,CATLGRGLASSYNEQFF
TRBJ2-7,TRBV6-5,CASSLTGTGLVVYEQYF
TRBJ1-2,TRBV5-5,CASSLTGANYGYTF
TRBJ2-5,TRBV25-1,CAIGTEQETQYF
TRBJ2-7,TRBV27,CASRAPPSYEQYF
TRBJ2-2,TRBV7-2,CASPEGTRIWELFF
TRBJ1-2,TRBV7-3,CASSLGAGDGYTF
TRBJ1-1,TRBV6-2/TRBV6-3,CASSYGGRGTEAFF
TRBJ2-5,TRBV15,CATSRDRAEQETQYF
TRBJ1-4,TRBV5-1,CASSRSGTGDEKLFF
TRBJ2-3,TRBV15,CATSRSGQGGTDTQYF
TRBJ1-1,TRBV4-3,CASSQVADTEAFF
TRBJ2-1,TRBV28,CASSKTVYNEQFF
TRBJ2-1,TRBV11-2,CASTQGQYNEQFF
TRBJ2-5,TRBV20-1,CSAVWGLRVPQETQYF
TRBJ2-3,TRBV28,CALSPGGSIDTQYF
TRBJ1-1,TRBV18,CASLGYSRGTNTEAFF
TRBJ2-7,TRBV29-1,CSITDWTESYEQYF
TRBJ2-5,TRBV28,CASSSQQGRQETQYF
TRBJ2-5,TRBV6-2/TRBV6-3,CASSPLGTQYF
TRBJ2-3,TRBV5-1,CASATGLAGWGKMGYTQYF
TRBJ2-1,TRBV5-1,CASSLALSSYNEQFF
TRBJ2-7,TRBV10-2,CASRIRQGRTYEQYF
TRBJ2-7,TRBV7-2,CASSYSGSSYEQYF
TRBJ1-4,TRBV9,CASSVDHRNEKLFF
TRBJ2-6,TRBV20-1,CSARDLTSGKAGANVLTF
TRBJ1-1,TRBV7-9,CASSLDGQGAEAFF
TRBJ2-4,TRBV2,CASSEASLWGSNYIQYF
TRBJ1-1,TRBV20-1,CSAIQHTEAFF
TRBJ2-7,TRBV5-1,CASSFQEFEQYF
TRBJ2-4,TRBV20-1,CSARDRLRLAKNIQYF
TRBJ2-5,TRBV11-2,CASSRGLAETETQYF
TRBJ2-7,TRBV30,CAWNPLAAVSEQYF
TRBJ2-2,TRBV6-1,CASSSFSGSIFTGELFF
TRBJ2-7,TRBV6-1,CASSEEEREQYF
TRBJ2-7,TRBV29-1,CSVAMSAEQYF
TRBJ2-7,TRBV5-1,CASSLSGGSYEQYF
TRBJ2-2,TRBV7-2,CASSGGATNTGELFF
TRBJ1-5,TRBV7-8,CASSPAWAFNQPQHF
TRBJ2-2,TRBV5-1,CASSLWGRNTGELFF
TRBJ1-2,TRBV7-2,CASSLGQGALSSGYTF
TRBJ2-1,TRBV5-6,CASSLEGGSYNEQFF
TRBJ2-7,TRBV6-6,CASRLLAGDSEQYF
TRBJ1-4,TRBV28,CASTPGFRGNEKLFF
TRBJ2-3,TRBV7-9,CASSSSGGSTDTQYF
TRBJ2-1,TRBV9,CASSGGTYNEQFF
TRBJ2-3,TRBV7-2,CASSLALASSTDTQYF
TRBJ2-5,TRBV9,CASSLMDRGVETQYF
TRBJ2-1,TRBV14,CASSQGSTGGNEQFF
TRBJ1-3,TRBV28,CASKTREVYSGNTIYF
TRBJ2-7,TRBV6-1,CASRGGRQAAYEQYF
TRBJ1-2,TRBV3-1,CASSFSSTGGYTF
TRBJ2-7,TRBV25-1,CASSTEVASYEQYF
TRBJ1-5,TRBV12-3/TRBV12-4,CASTKQENQPQHF